This record covers a single TCR beta chain. Its target is unknown. The CDR3 length is 16 residues. Germline lookup yields CDR1 MGHDK and CDR2 SYGVNS. J was trimmed by 5 bases and V by 3 bases; bases with no gene match: 9. The source of the sample is a study of cytomegalovirus exposure and HLA in healthy donors. Study-wide points: There were a few CMV-associated chains whose specificity for CMV antigens was confirmed in vitro. HLA alleles were associated with 15,000 to 20,000 TCR beta sequences in a later analysis at 0.05 false discovery rate.

Primers: 60 Vbeta forward and 13 Jbeta reverse. Sequenced by immunoSEQ multiplex PCR; TCRdb stores in-frame clones only, minus some. Reported are about 200,000 clones; the ten largest clones contain about 1%. The rearrangement joins TRBV25-1 to TRBJ2-3; 9 nucleotides align to TRBD2. This clonotype was obtained from a girl aged 2-10 years in good health and CMV-seropositive. Sequencing was carried out using PBMCs. The CDR3 DNA sequence: TGTGCCAGCAGTGACCGTATAGCGGGAGCTGTAGATACGCAGTATTTT. Translated: CASSDRIAGAVDTQYF.